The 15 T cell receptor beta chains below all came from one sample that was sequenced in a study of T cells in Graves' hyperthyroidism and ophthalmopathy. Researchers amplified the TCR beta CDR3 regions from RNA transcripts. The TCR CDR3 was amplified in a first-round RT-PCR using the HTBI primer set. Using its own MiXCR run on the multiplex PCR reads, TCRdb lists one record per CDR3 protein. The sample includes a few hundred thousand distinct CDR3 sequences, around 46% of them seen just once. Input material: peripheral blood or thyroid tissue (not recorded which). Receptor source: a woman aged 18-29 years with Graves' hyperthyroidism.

Here the CDR3 DNA reads TGTGCCAGCAGCCAAGATCGCCCAAACACCGGGGAGCTGTTTTTT. Translation gives CASSQDRPNTGELFF. The rearrangement joins TRBV9 to TRBJ2-2; D is uncertain. The CDR3 is made up of 15 amino acids. V lost 4 bases and J 2 bases, leaving 12 bases between the germline ends. Germline V gene sequence: CDR1 SGDLS, CDR2 YYNGEE.

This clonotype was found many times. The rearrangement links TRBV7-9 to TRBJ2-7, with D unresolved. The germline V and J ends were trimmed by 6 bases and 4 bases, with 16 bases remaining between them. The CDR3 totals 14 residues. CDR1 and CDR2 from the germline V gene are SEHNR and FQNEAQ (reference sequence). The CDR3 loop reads CASSSGRTPYEQYF. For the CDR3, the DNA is TGTGCCAGCAGTTCTGGACGGACCCCTTACGAGCAGTACTTC. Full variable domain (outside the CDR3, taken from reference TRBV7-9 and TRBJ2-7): DTGVSQNPRHKITKRGQNVTFRCDPISEHNRLYWYRQTLGQGPEFLTYFQNEAQLEKSRLLSDRFSAERPKGSFSTLEIQRTEQGDSAMYLCASSSGRTPYEQYFGPGTRLTVT.

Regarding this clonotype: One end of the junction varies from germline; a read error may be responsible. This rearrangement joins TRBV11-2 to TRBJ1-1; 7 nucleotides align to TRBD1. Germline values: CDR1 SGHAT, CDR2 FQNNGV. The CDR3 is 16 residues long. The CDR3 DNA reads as TGCGCCAGCAGGGGGTTGGGGTTTGGGGAGAACACTGAAGCTTTCTTT. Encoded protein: CASRGLGFGENTEAFF.

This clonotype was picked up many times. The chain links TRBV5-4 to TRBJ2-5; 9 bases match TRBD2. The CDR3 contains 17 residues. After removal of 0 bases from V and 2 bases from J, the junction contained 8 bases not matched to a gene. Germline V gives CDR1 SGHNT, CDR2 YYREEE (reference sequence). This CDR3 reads CASSLDQTSGSQETQYF. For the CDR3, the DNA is TGTGCCAGCAGCTTGGACCAGACTAGCGGTTCTCAAGAGACCCAGTACTTC. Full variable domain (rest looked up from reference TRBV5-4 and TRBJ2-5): ETGVTQSPTHLIKTRGQQVTLRCSSQSGHNTVSWYQQALGQGPQFIFQYYREEENGRGNFPPRFSGLQFPNYSSELNVNALELDDSALYLCASSLDQTSGSQETQYFGPGTRLLVL.

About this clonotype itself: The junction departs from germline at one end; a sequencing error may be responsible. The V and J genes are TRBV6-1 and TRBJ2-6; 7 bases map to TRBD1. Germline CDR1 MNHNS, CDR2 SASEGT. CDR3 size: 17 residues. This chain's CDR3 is CASSRDRAFSGVNVLTF. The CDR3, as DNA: TGTGCCAGCAGTAGAGACAGGGCATTTTCTGGGGTCAACGTCCTGACTTTC.

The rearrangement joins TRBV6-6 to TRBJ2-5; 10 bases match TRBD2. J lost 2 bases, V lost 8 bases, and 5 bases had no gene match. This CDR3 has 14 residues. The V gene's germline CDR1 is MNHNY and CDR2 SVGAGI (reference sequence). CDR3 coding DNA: TGTGCCAGCGGAGGAGCGGGAGGGCAAGAGACCCAGTACTTC. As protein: CASGGAGGQETQYF.

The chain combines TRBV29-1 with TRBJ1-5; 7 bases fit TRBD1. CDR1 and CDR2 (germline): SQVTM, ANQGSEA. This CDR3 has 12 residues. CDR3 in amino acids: CSGETGRQPQHF. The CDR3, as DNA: TGCAGTGGTGAGACAGGGAGACAGCCCCAGCATTTT.

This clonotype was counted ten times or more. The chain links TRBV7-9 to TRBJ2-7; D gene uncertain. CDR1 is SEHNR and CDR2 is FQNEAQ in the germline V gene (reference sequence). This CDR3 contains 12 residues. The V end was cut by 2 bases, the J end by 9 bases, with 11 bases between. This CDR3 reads CASSLPLAGQYF. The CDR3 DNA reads TGTGCCAGCAGCTTACCATTAGCAGGGCAGTACTTC.

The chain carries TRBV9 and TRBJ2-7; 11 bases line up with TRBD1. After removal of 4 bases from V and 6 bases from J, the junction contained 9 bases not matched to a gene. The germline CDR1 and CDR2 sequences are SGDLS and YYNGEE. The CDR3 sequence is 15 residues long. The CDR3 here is CASSQDPGTGGEQYF. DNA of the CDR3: TGTGCCAGCAGCCAAGATCCCGGGACAGGGGGCGAGCAGTACTTC.

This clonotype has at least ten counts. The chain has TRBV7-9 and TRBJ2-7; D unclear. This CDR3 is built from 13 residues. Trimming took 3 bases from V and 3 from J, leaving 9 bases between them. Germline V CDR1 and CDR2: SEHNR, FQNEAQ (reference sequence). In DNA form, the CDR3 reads TGTGCCAGCAGCTTGCTGGTAGGCTACGAGCAGTACTTC. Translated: CASSLLVGYEQYF.

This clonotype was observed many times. The CDR3 sequence: CASRGADARTQYF. The CDR3 DNA reads TGTGCCAGCAGGGGGGCGGATGCGCGGACCCAGTACTTC. The chain has TRBV6-5 and TRBJ2-5, with a possible D match to TRBD1 (6 bases). Trimming left V 6 bases short and J 7 bases short, with 15 bases between. Germline V gene lookup returns CDR1 MNHEY and CDR2 SVGAGI. This CDR3 region has 13 residues.

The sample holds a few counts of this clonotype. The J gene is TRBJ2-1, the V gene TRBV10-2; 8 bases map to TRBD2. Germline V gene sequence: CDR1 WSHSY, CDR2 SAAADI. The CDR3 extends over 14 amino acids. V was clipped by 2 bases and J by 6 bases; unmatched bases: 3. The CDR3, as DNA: TGCGCCAGCAGTGAGATCGGGAGGGGCAATGAGCAGTTCTTC. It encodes CASSEIGRGNEQFF.

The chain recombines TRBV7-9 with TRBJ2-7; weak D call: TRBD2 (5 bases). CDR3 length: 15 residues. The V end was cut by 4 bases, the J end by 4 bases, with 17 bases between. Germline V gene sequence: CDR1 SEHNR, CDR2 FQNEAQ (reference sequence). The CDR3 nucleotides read TGTGCCAGCAGCTCCGCATCGGAGGTGGGGTACGAGCAGTACTTC. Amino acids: CASSSASEVGYEQYF.

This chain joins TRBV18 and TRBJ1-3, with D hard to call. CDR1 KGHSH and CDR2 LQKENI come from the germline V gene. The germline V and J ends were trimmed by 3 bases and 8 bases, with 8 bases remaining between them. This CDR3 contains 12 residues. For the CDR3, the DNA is TGTGCCAGCTCACCCGGCATTGACACCATATATTTT. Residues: CASSPGIDTIYF.

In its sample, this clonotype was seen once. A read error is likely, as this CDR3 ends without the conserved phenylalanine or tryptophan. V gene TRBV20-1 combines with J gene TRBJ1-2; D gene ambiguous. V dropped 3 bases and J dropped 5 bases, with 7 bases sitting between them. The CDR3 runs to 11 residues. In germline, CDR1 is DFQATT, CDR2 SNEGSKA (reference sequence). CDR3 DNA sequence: TGCAGTGCTAGCTCCGGGTATGGCTACACCTCT. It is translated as CSASSGYGYTS.